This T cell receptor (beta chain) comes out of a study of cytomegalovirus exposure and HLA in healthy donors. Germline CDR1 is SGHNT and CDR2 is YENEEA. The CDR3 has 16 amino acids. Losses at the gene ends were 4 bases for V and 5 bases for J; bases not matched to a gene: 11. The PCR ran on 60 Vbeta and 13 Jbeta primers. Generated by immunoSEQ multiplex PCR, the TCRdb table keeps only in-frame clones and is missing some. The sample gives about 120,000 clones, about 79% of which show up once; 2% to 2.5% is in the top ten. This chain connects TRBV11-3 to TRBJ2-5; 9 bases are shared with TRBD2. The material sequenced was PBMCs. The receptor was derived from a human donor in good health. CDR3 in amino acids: CASSSGHSGSGETQYF. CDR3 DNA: TGTGCCAGCAGCTCAGGACATAGCGGGAGTGGCGAGACCCAGTACTTC.